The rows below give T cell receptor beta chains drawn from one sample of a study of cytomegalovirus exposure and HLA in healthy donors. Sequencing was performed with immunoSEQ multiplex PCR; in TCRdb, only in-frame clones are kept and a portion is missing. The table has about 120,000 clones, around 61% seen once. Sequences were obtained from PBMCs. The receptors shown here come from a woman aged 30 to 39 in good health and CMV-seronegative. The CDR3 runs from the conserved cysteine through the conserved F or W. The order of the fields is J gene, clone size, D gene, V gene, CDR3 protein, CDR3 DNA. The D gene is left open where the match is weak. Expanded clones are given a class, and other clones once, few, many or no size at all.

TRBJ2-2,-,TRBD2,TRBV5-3,CARSPGTSENTGELFF,TGTGCCAGAAGCCCCGGGACTAGCGAGAACACCGGGGAGCTGTTTTTT
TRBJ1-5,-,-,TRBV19,CASSSEDYQPQHF,TGTGCCAGTAGTTCGGAGGATTATCAGCCCCAGCATTTT
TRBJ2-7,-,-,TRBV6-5,CASSGGDEQYF,TGTGCCAGCAGTGGCGGGGACGAGCAGTACTTC
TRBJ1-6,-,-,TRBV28,CASRPGSYNSPLHF,TGTGCCAGCCGACCGGGCTCCTATAATTCACCCCTCCACTTT
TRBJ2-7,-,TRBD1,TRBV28,CASSFRGRSYEQYF,TGTGCCAGCAGTTTCAGGGGGCGCTCCTACGAGCAGTACTTC
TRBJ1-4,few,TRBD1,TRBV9,CASSVAGTVNEKLFF,TGTGCCAGCAGCGTAGCGGGGACAGTTAATGAAAAACTGTTTTTT
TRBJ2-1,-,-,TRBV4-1,CASTRGEAGDGNEQFF,TGCGCCAGCACCCGGGGAGAGGCCGGAGACGGCAATGAGCAGTTCTTC
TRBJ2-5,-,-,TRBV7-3,CASSLGQGETQYF,TGTGCCAGCAGCTTAGGGCAGGGGGAGACCCAGTACTTC
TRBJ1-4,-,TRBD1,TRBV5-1,CASSFRDRGEKLFF,TGCGCCAGCAGCTTCAGGGACAGGGGGGAAAAACTGTTTTTT
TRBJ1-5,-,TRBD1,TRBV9,CASSPGQGALNQPQHF,TGTGCCAGCAGCCCGGGACAGGGGGCCCTGAATCAGCCCCAGCATTTT
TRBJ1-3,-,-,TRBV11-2,CASTQKSSGNTIYF,TGTGCCAGCACCCAGAAATCCTCTGGAAACACCATATATTTT
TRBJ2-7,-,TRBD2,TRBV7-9,CASSLGLAGGSYEQYF,TGTGCCAGCAGCCTGGGACTAGCGGGAGGGTCCTACGAGCAGTACTTC
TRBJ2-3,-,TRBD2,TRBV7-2,CASSAPGLASDTQYF,TGTGCCAGCAGCGCACCCGGACTAGCCTCAGATACGCAGTATTTT
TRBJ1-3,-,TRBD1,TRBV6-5,CASRGRGPGNTIYF,TGTGCCAGCAGGGGAAGGGGGCCTGGAAACACCATATATTTT
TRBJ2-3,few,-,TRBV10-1,CATLLRGSTDTQYF,TGCGCCACCCTGCTTCGCGGGAGCACAGATACGCAGTATTTT
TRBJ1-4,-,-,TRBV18,CASSLRTATNEKLFF,TGTGCCAGCTCACTCCGGACAGCAACTAATGAAAAACTGTTTTTT
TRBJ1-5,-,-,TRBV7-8,CASSSPVGDSNQPQHF,TGTGCCAGCAGCTCCCCCGTAGGGGATAGCAATCAGCCCCAGCATTTT
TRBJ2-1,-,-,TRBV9,CASSTQRLGSYNEQFF,TGTGCCAGCAGCACACAACGACTAGGAAGCTACAATGAGCAGTTCTTC
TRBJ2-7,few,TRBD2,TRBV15,CATSRTSGRALYEQYF,TGTGCCACCAGCAGAACTAGCGGGAGGGCCCTCTACGAGCAGTACTTC
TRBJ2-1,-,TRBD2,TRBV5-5,CASSLGGLAPYNEQFF,TGTGCCAGCAGCTTGGGAGGACTAGCACCCTACAATGAGCAGTTCTTC
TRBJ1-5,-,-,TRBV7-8,CASSLAPEGSQPQHF,TGTGCCAGCAGCTTAGCGCCAGAAGGGAGTCAGCCCCAGCATTTT
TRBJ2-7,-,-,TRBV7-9,CATRGDSHAGEQYF,TGTGCCACCCGAGGGGACTCTCACGCCGGCGAGCAGTACTTC
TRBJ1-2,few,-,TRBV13,CASSFGGPNYGYTF,TGTGCCAGCAGCTTTGGAGGGCCTAACTATGGCTACACCTTC
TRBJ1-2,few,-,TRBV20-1,CSARRLDGYTF,TGCAGTGCTCGCAGACTCGACGGCTACACCTTC
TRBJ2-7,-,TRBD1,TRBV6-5,CASSYSTSTGGHEQYF,TGTGCCAGCAGTTACTCAACTTCAACAGGGGGCCACGAGCAGTACTTC
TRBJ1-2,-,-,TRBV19,CASSIRDYGYTF,TGTGCCAGTAGTATCAGGGACTATGGCTACACCTTC
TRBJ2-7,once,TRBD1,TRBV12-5,CASGTKSGQGPTYEQYF,TGTGCTAGTGGTACAAAATCGGGACAGGGACCAACCTACGAGCAGTACTTC
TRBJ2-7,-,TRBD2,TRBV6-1,CASRGGLAGYEQYF,TGTGCCAGCAGGGGGGGACTAGCGGGATACGAGCAGTACTTC
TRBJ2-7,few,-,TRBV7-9,CASSPLYEQYF,TGTGCCAGCAGTCCCCTTTACGAGCAGTACTTC
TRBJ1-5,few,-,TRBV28,CASSSYRLLSYNQPQHF,TGTGCCAGCAGTTCCTACAGGTTATTGTCCTACAATCAGCCCCAGCATTTT
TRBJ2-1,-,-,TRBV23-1,CASSRLVRRSSYNEQFF,TGCGCCAGCAGTCGCCTCGTTCGGCGGAGCTCCTACAATGAGCAGTTCTTC
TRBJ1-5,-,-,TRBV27,CASSFLFGNQPQHF,TGTGCCAGCAGTTTTCTCTTCGGCAATCAGCCCCAGCATTTT
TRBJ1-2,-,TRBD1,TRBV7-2,CASSLYRGPYGYTF,TGTGCCAGCAGCTTATACAGGGGCCCCTATGGCTACACCTTC
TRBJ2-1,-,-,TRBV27,CASSLAGFSYNEQFF,TGTGCCAGCAGTTTAGCCGGGTTCTCCTACAATGAGCAGTTCTTC
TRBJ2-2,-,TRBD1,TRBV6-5,CASSYRGQGTGELFF,TGTGCCAGCAGTTACAGGGGGCAGGGCACCGGGGAGCTGTTTTTT
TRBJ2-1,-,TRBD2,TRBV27,CASSLSGGRVGDEQFF,TGTGCCAGCAGTTTGTCCGGCGGGAGAGTTGGGGATGAGCAGTTCTTC
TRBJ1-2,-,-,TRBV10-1,CASSRGANYGYTF,TGCGCCAGCAGCCGGGGGGCGAACTATGGCTACACCTTC
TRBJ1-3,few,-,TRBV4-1,CASSKISGNTIYF,TGCGCCAGCAGTAAAATCTCTGGAAACACCATATATTTT
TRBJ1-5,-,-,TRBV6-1,CASRIPAGSNQPQHF,TGTGCCAGCAGGATCCCCGCGGGGAGCAATCAGCCCCAGCATTTT
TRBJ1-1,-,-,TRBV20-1,CSARYGAEAFF,TGCAGTGCTAGATACGGGGCTGAAGCTTTCTTT
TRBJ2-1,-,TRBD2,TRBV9,CASSVGGTSGSNEQFF,TGTGCCAGCAGCGTAGGGGGGACTAGCGGGAGCAATGAGCAGTTCTTC
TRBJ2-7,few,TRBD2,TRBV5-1,CASSLNYGTSGSYEQYF,TGCGCCAGCAGCTTGAACTACGGGACTAGCGGCTCCTACGAGCAGTACTTC
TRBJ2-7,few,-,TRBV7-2,CASSLYYEQYF,TGTGCCAGCAGCTTATATTACGAGCAGTACTTC
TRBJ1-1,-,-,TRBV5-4,CASSLIQGQGDTEAFF,TGTGCCAGCAGCTTGATCCAGGGGCAAGGAGACACTGAAGCTTTCTTT
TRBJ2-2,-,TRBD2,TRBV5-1,CASSLDLAGIAGELFF,TGCGCCAGCAGCTTGGATCTAGCGGGAATCGCCGGGGAGCTGTTTTTT
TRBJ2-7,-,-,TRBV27,CASSLAGDEQYF,TGTGCCAGCAGTTTAGCGGGTGACGAGCAGTACTTC
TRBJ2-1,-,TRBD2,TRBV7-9,CASSLGSGRYNEQFF,TGTGCCAGCAGCTTAGGGAGCGGGAGGTACAATGAGCAGTTCTTC
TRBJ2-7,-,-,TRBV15,CATSRERAGLAYEQYF,TGTGCCACCAGCAGAGAAAGAGCGGGCCTTGCCTACGAGCAGTACTTC
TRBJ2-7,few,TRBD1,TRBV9,CASSGETGRGEQYF,TGTGCCAGCAGCGGTGAGACAGGGCGCGGCGAGCAGTACTTC
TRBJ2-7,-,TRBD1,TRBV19,CASSIRDRGVPEAREQYF,TGTGCCAGTAGTATCCGGGACAGGGGAGTACCCGAAGCTCGCGAGCAGTACTTC
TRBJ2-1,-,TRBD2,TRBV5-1,CASSPVSTVPGTSGPSRAYNEQFF,TGCGCCAGCAGCCCGGTTTCGACAGTACCTGGGACTAGCGGACCTAGTAGGGCCTACAATGAGCAGTTCTTC
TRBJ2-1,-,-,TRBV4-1,CASSQEGRSSYNEQFF,TGCGCCAGCAGCCAAGAGGGGCGGAGCTCCTACAATGAGCAGTTCTTC
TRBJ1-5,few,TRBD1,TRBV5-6,CASSVRTGGNNQPQHF,TGTGCCAGCAGCGTAAGGACAGGGGGCAACAATCAGCCCCAGCATTTT
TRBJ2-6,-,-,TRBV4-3,CASSQDPVAGSGANVLTF,TGCGCCAGCAGCCAAGATCCTGTCGCGGGGTCCGGGGCCAACGTCCTGACTTTC
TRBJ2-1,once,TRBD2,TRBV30,CASKAGAHYNEQFF,TGTGCCTCCAAAGCGGGAGCACACTACAATGAGCAGTTCTTC